These 17 T cell receptor beta chains share one sample of origin, sequenced in a study of cytomegalovirus exposure and HLA in healthy donors. The PCR had 60 Vbeta and 13 Jbeta primers. Profiling relied on immunoSEQ multiplex PCR, and the TCRdb table lists in-frame clones only, not all of them. Seen here are around 150,000 clones, 79% observed once, and the top ten hold roughly 1.9%. The specimen was PBMCs. The source is a man aged 35-49 years in good health and CMV-seronegative.

The CDR3 DNA is TGTGCCAGCAGTGGGACAGGGACAATCTCCTACGAGCAGTACTTC. Amino acids: CASSGTGTISYEQYF. The chain recombines TRBV2 with TRBJ2-7; TRBD1 agrees at 8 bases. Germline CDR1 reads SNHLY; CDR2 reads FYNNEI. The CDR3 length is 15 residues. The junction had 5 bases not matched to a gene; V was cut back by 4 bases and J by 0 bases.

This clone has just one count. The rearrangement uses TRBV28 and TRBJ2-7; 7 bases align to TRBD2. The CDR3 is 13 amino acids. Trimming took 10 bases from V and 3 from J; bases not matched to a gene: 9. The germline CDR1 and CDR2 sequences are MDHEN and SYDVKM. For the CDR3, the DNA is TGTGCCACCCGGGAGGCGCCATACTACGAGCAGTACTTC. It codes for CATREAPYYEQYF.

The V call is TRBV7-8, the J call TRBJ2-2; no clear D. The ends were cut back, 2 bases at V and 5 bases at J, with 6 bases in the middle. The CDR3 spans 13 residues. The germline CDR1 and CDR2 sequences are SGHVS and FQNEAQ. This chain's CDR3 is CASSLLRTGELFF. In nucleotides, the CDR3 is TGTGCCAGCAGCTTACTCCGGACCGGGGAGCTGTTTTTT.

The chain joins TRBV6-6 to TRBJ2-7, with 10 nucleotides matching TRBD2. The CDR3 spans 15 residues. Trimming at V came to 6 bases and at J to 5 bases, leaving 10 bases not matched to a gene. CDR1 is MNHNY, CDR2 SVGAGI, per germline (reference sequence). The CDR3 sequence: CASSYKSGRADEQYF. The CDR3 DNA sequence: TGTGCCAGCAGCTATAAAAGCGGGAGGGCCGACGAGCAGTACTTC.

The rearrangement links TRBV28 to TRBJ2-1; possible D gene TRBD2, 6 bases. The germline gives CDR1 MDHEN, CDR2 SYDVKM. The CDR3 has 14 amino acids. Trimming took 8 bases from V and 6 from J, leaving 17 bases between them. The CDR3 sequence: CASRPPGALNEQFF. The CDR3 DNA reads TGTGCCAGCCGTCCGCCGGGAGCCCTCAATGAGCAGTTCTTC.

V usage is TRBV27 and J usage is TRBJ2-7, with TRBD1 matching over 8 bases. The germline CDR1 and CDR2 sequences are MNHEY and SMNVEV (reference sequence). V dropped 4 bases and J dropped 2; count of bases not matched to a gene: 7. The CDR3 spans 15 residues. CDR3 loop: CASSYSGQGAYEQYF. The CDR3 bases are TGTGCCAGCAGTTATTCTGGACAGGGTGCCTACGAGCAGTACTTC.

The chain employs TRBV5-1 and TRBJ2-3; 7 bases are shared with TRBD2. Looked up from germline, CDR1 is SGHRS and CDR2 is YFSETQ. The ends lost 7 bases at V and 1 base at J; junction bases unmatched: 3. There are 13 residues in the CDR3. CDR3 in DNA: TGCGCCAGCGGGGCGGGAGGCACAGATACGCAGTATTTT. Its protein product is CASGAGGTDTQYF.

This clone was detected once. The chain recombines TRBV7-2 with TRBJ2-7; TRBD1 matches at 7 bases. V shed 5 bases and J 2 bases; nucleotides not matched to a gene: 6. Germline V lookup: CDR1 SGHTA, CDR2 FQGNSA. The CDR3 loop spans 14 amino acids. The CDR3 DNA is TGTGCCAGCAGCGTCAACAGGGGCCCCTACGAGCAGTACTTC. It codes for CASSVNRGPYEQYF.

This rearrangement joins TRBV11-2 to TRBJ2-3; 7 positions agree with TRBD2. CDR1 and CDR2 from the germline V gene are SGHAT and FQNNGV. The CDR3 runs 16 residues. After removal of 2 bases from V and 2 bases from J, the junction contained 7 bases not matched to a gene. The chain's CDR3 is CASSLNLGTNTDTQYF. The CDR3 nucleotides read TGTGCCAGCAGCTTAAATCTCGGGACTAACACAGATACGCAGTATTTT. The full variable domain, rest sourced from reference TRBV11-2 and TRBJ2-3, is EAGVAQSPRYKIIEKRQSVAFWCNPISGHATLYWYQQILGQGPKLLIQFQNNGVVDDSQLPKDRFSAERLKGVDSTLKIQPAKLEDSAVYLCASSLNLGTNTDTQYFGPGTRLTVL.

The V gene is TRBV7-2, the J gene TRBJ2-7; D is perhaps TRBD2 (5 bases). V was clipped by 5 bases and J by 0 bases, with 14 bases between them. Germline V gene data show CDR1 as SGHTA and CDR2 as FQGNSA. This CDR3 comprises 15 residues. The DNA for the CDR3 is TGTGCCAGCAGCCCCCGGACTTTCAGCTCCTACGAGCAGTACTTC. It yields the protein CASSPRTFSSYEQYF.

This clone was counted between two and nine times. The chain is built from TRBV9 and TRBJ1-3; weak D call: TRBD1 (6 bases). From germline, CDR1 is SGDLS and CDR2 YYNGEE. The V gene lost 3 bases and the J gene lost 1 base, with 11 bases spanning the gap. The CDR3 is 15 amino acids. The CDR3 DNA reads as TGTGCCAGCAGCGCGGCAACAGGGTCTGGAAACACCATATATTTT. Its protein is CASSAATGSGNTIYF.

The rearrangement links TRBV28 to TRBJ2-1, with TRBD2 matching over 7 bases. The CDR3 totals 13 residues. V lost 5 bases, J lost 8 bases, and 6 bases stayed unmatched. CDR1 and CDR2 from the germline V gene are MDHEN and SYDVKM. CDR3 amino acids: CASSEAGQDEQFF. As DNA, the CDR3 is TGTGCCAGCAGTGAAGCGGGGCAGGATGAGCAGTTCTTC.

The chain employs TRBV18 and TRBJ2-7, with 13 bases fitting TRBD2. V shed 6 bases and J 6 bases; nucleotides not matched to a gene: 8. The CDR3 covers 15 residues. Germline values: CDR1 KGHSH, CDR2 LQKENI. The CDR3 nucleotides are TGTGCCAGCTCTTACGAGGGACTAGCGGGGACCGAGCAGTACTTC. Protein sequence: CASSYEGLAGTEQYF.

V usage is TRBV7-6 and J usage is TRBJ2-7, with a tentative D call TRBD1 (6 bases). Germline CDR1 is SGHVS and CDR2 is FNYEAQ. Trimming left V 0 bases short and J 4 bases short, with 7 bases between. The CDR3 totals 13 residues. DNA for the CDR3: TGTGCCAGCAGCTTAGCAGGGGGATACGAGCAGTACTTC. Translated, it gives CASSLAGGYEQYF. The complete variable domain, with remaining parts taken from reference TRBV7-6 and TRBJ2-7, reads GAGVSQSPRYKVTKRGQDVALRCDPISGHVSLYWYRQALGQGPEFLTYFNYEAQQDKSGLPNDRFSAERPEGSISTLTIQRTEQRDSAMYRCASSLAGGYEQYFGPGTRLTVT.

J is TRBJ2-7 and V is TRBV28; D ambiguous. The germline V gene encodes CDR1 MDHEN and CDR2 SYDVKM. The CDR3 covers 12 residues. Trimming cost V 8 bases and J 4 bases, with 12 bases left between them. The CDR3 DNA follows: TGTGCCAGCGGCCCGCTAGGATACGAGCAGTACTTC. Its protein product is CASGPLGYEQYF. The full variable domain, rest sourced from reference TRBV28 and TRBJ2-7, is DVKVTQSSRYLVKRTGEKVFLECVQDMDHENMFWYRQDPGLGLRLIYFSYDVKMKEKGDIPEGYSVSREKKERFSLILESASTNQTSMYLCASGPLGYEQYFGPGTRLTVT.

The chain uses TRBV4-2 and TRBJ2-7, with TRBD2 as a possible D gene (7 bases). The CDR3 is 17 amino acids. CDR1 LGHNA and CDR2 YNFKEQ come from the germline V gene. V shed 2 bases and J shed 5 bases, with 22 bases lying between them. CDR3 coding DNA: TGTGCCAGCAGCCAACCGGAACTGCGGGGGCTGCTGGACGAGCAGTACTTC. This translates into CASSQPELRGLLDEQYF.

J is TRBJ1-5 and V is TRBV7-2, with a tentative D call TRBD1 (6 bases). The CDR3 consists of 16 residues. Per the germline V gene, CDR1 is SGHTA and CDR2 is FQGNSA. V lost 1 base, J lost 3 bases, and 13 bases lay in between. DNA for the CDR3: TGTGCCAGCAGCTTAGTCCCAGGGGCGTCCAATCAGCCCCAGCATTTT. Protein: CASSLVPGASNQPQHF.